This TCR beta chain was found in a study of CD8+ T cells in alopecia areata. RNA extraction was followed by reverse transcription into cDNA, which acted as the sequencing template. TCRdb keeps only in-frame clones here, not all; method: immunoSEQ multiplex PCR. The sample carries around 190,000 clones, roughly three fifths recorded once. About this clone: Its target is unknown.

Points from the study as a whole: TCR sharing was clearer in mice than between patients, perhaps partly owing to patient HLA diversity. Scalp specimens additionally yield sequences from normal skin's resident alphabeta T cells. Affected lesional scalp, above all in alopecia totalis/universalis, was more clonal than normal scalp.

Germline loops: CDR1 SGHAT, CDR2 FQNNGV. V dropped 2 bases and J dropped 7; count of bases not matched to a gene: 5. CDR3 length equals 15 residues. The chain couples TRBV11-2 to TRBJ1-4; 9 bases match TRBD1. The TCR was taken from a human donor in good health. The sample consisted of CD8+ T cells sorted from blood. CDR3 sequence reads: CASSLWDRATEKLFF. In DNA, the CDR3 is TGTGCCAGCAGCTTATGGGACAGGGCGACTGAAAAACTGTTTTTT.